This T cell receptor beta chain was retrieved from a study of regulatory T cells in long-lasting Graves disease. Findings of the study overall: A greater number of public clonotypes (2,741) was shared by persistent patients than by new patients (around 1,000). Favored gene segments in persistent disease were TRBV28, TRBJ1-2 and TRBJ2-5.

Germline CDR1 reads MNHEY; CDR2 reads SMNVEV (reference sequence). The CDR3 extends over 14 amino acids. Trimming took 6 bases from V and 5 from J; bases not matched to a gene: 7. With iRepertoire HTBI primers and Arm-PCR of CDR3 regions, TCR beta libraries were built. Each CDR3 protein is one row after TCRdb ran MiXCR on the multiplex PCR reads. The sample yields approximately 350,000 distinct CDR3 sequences, around 23% seen once. In the case of this clonotype: The antigen remains unidentified.

Time point in this sample: persistent/refractory GD, antithyroid drugs over 5 years with positive TRAb. From PBMCs, RNA was extracted and then used to make the TCR library. It was by American Thyroid Association guidelines that Graves' disease was diagnosed. From an endocrinology department in Xi'an, China, came the patients. The receptor was derived from a woman aged 40-49 years with Graves disease. The V call is TRBV27, the J call TRBJ2-3, with 8 bases lining up with TRBD2. Specimen: peripheral blood mononuclear cells (PBMCs), collected when the disease was refractory, from a patient treated with antithyroid drugs. This CDR3 reads CASSGRVSRDTQYF. CDR3 DNA sequence: TGTGCCAGCAGCGGGAGGGTTAGTAGAGATACGCAGTATTTT.